These 22 T cell receptor beta chains were all obtained from the same sample, sequenced in a study of blood T cell repertoires in COVID-19. The protocol was immunoSEQ multiplex PCR, while the TCRdb copy is restricted to in-frame clones and leaves out a portion. The sample has fewer than 150,000 clones; roughly 85% are singletons. The sequencing sample was made of peripheral blood. The origin of the receptors is a middle-aged man with acute or convalescent COVID-19.

The chain has TRBV5-5 and TRBJ1-1; D may be TRBD1 (5 bases). The CDR3 sequence is 19 residues long. Deletions cut 0 bases from V and 0 bases from J, with 21 bases between. Germline values: CDR1 SGHKS, CDR2 YYEKEE (reference sequence). DNA for the CDR3: TGTGCCAGCAGCTTGGAGGCAGGGTATCGACTCTTTATGAACACTGAAGCTTTCTTT. Its translation is CASSLEAGYRLFMNTEAFF.

The rearrangement uses TRBV5-1 and TRBJ2-4; D is possibly TRBD1 (6 bases). Per germline, CDR1 SGHRS and CDR2 YFSETQ. Trimming took 5 bases from V and 3 from J, leaving 18 bases between them. The CDR3 is 16 residues long. The DNA of the CDR3 is TGCGCCAGCAGGCACACAGGGTTAGATGGCAAAAACATTCAGTACTTC. Translation gives CASRHTGLDGKNIQYF.

The rearrangement joins TRBV20-1 to TRBJ2-7, with TRBD1 identical over 7 bases. V lost 6 bases, J lost 6 bases, and 5 bases stayed unmatched. The CDR3 loop spans 11 amino acids. Germline V gene data show CDR1 as DFQATT and CDR2 as SNEGSKA (reference sequence). The DNA for the CDR3 is TGCAGTGCCCTCAGGGGGTTCGAGCAGTACTTC. Its protein product is CSALRGFEQYF.

This clone came up a few times. The J gene is TRBJ1-6, the V gene TRBV2; tentative D call: TRBD1 (6 bases). Germline CDR1 SNHLY, CDR2 FYNNEI. Between the trimmed V and J ends, which lost 7 bases and 10 bases, there was a span of 14 bases. This CDR3 is 13 amino acids long. CDR3 residues: CASIPQGGSPLHF. The CDR3 coding sequence is TGTGCCAGCATACCACAGGGTGGCTCACCCCTCCACTTT.

The chain is built from TRBV28 and TRBJ1-2; D gene uncertain. Germline-derived CDR1 and CDR2 are MDHEN and SYDVKM. This CDR3 contains 13 residues. V lost 8 bases to trimming and J lost 4 bases, with 14 bases between them. The CDR3 region is CASFSREAYGYTF. CDR3 DNA sequence: TGTGCCAGCTTTTCGAGAGAGGCCTATGGCTACACCTTC.

V is TRBV15 and J is TRBJ2-7; D possibly corresponds to TRBD2 (6 bases). V lost 5 bases to trimming and J lost 0 bases, with 11 bases between them. The CDR3 has 14 amino acids. Germline V gives CDR1 LNHNV, CDR2 YYDKDF (reference sequence). CDR3 protein: CATSPKGGSYEQYF. The DNA of the CDR3 is TGTGCCACCAGCCCGAAGGGAGGCTCCTACGAGCAGTACTTC. Filled out from reference TRBV15 and TRBJ2-7, the complete variable domain reads DAMVIQNPRYQVTQFGKPVTLSCSQTLNHNVMYWYQQKSSQAPKLLFHYYDKDFNNEADTPDNFQSRRPNTSFCFLDIRSPGLGDTAMYLCATSPKGGSYEQYFGPGTRLTVT.

This clone came up a few times. The V call is TRBV5-5, the J call TRBJ1-1, with 7 bases lining up with TRBD1. The CDR3 has 15 residues. After removal of 0 bases from V and 3 bases from J, the junction contained 5 bases not matched to a gene. Germline CDR1 SGHKS, CDR2 YYEKEE (reference sequence). In DNA, the CDR3 is TGTGCCAGCAGCTTGGGGACAGGTTCACACACTGAAGCTTTCTTT. Its protein product is CASSLGTGSHTEAFF.

V and J are TRBV5-6 and TRBJ1-3; D unresolved. CDR1 is SGHDT, CDR2 YYEEEE, per germline. The CDR3 is 16 amino acids. Trimming took off 3 bases at V and 2 bases at J, with 15 bases between the two ends. CDR3 DNA: TGTGCCAGCAGCTCCCCAGAGGAGTGGGCTGGAAACACCATATATTTT. Its protein product is CASSSPEEWAGNTIYF. Full variable domain (rest looked up from reference TRBV5-6 and TRBJ1-3): DAGVTQSPTHLIKTRGQQVTLRCSPKSGHDTVSWYQQALGQGPQFIFQYYEEEERQRGNFPDRFSGHQFPNYSSELNVNALLLGDSALYLCASSSPEEWAGNTIYFGEGSWLTVV.

The rearrangement links TRBV19 to TRBJ2-7, with a tentative D call TRBD2 (6 bases). The CDR3 covers 12 residues. Germline CDR1 reads LNHDA; CDR2 reads SQIVND (reference sequence). V dropped 7 bases and J dropped 5 bases, with 12 bases sitting between them. The CDR3 loop reads CASTGSGDEQYF. In DNA, the CDR3 is TGTGCCAGTACTGGTAGCGGAGACGAGCAGTACTTC.

The count of this clone is one. This chain uses TRBV30 with TRBJ2-7; the D gene is possibly TRBD1 (6 bases). Per germline, CDR1 GTSNPN and CDR2 SVGIG (reference sequence). Trimming shortened V by 3 bases and J by 6 bases, and 15 bases separated the two germline ends. This CDR3 has 13 amino acids. CDR3 in DNA: TGTGCCTGGAGGTCAGGGCAGGGGTTCGAGCAGTACTTC. Amino acids: CAWRSGQGFEQYF. Full variable domain (missing parts from reference TRBV30 and TRBJ2-7): SQTIHQWPATLVQPVGSPLSLECTVEGTSNPNLYWYRQAAGRGLQLLFYSVGIGQISSEVPQNLSASRPQDRQFILSSKKLLLSDSGFYLCAWRSGQGFEQYFGPGTRLTVT.

V gene TRBV27 combines with J gene TRBJ1-5, with D perhaps TRBD1 (5 bases). The CDR3 loop spans 15 amino acids. The ends were cut back, 6 bases at V and 2 bases at J, with 14 bases in the middle. Per the germline V gene, CDR1 is MNHEY and CDR2 is SMNVEV (reference sequence). The CDR3 bases are TGTGCCAGCAGGGTCGGGGGTAGGCGCAATCAGCCCCAGCATTTT. This gives the protein CASRVGGRRNQPQHF.

CDR3: CASATDSNYGYTF. DNA of the CDR3: TGTGCCAGCGCCACGGACAGTAACTATGGCTACACCTTC. The chain recombines TRBV12-3 or TRBV12-4 with TRBJ1-2; a possible D gene is TRBD1 (6 bases). The CDR3 consists of 13 residues. The V end was cut by 8 bases, the J end by 1 base, with 11 bases between.

CDR3 in amino acids: CASSVGGPADTQYF. Written as DNA, the CDR3 is TGTGCCAGCAGCGTAGGGGGGCCCGCCGATACGCAGTATTTT. The rearrangement joins TRBV9 to TRBJ2-3, with D possibly matching TRBD1 (6 bases). V was clipped by 0 bases and J by 6 bases, with 11 bases between them. Germline V lookup: CDR1 SGDLS, CDR2 YYNGEE. CDR3 size: 14 residues.

This clone was picked up a small number of times. The chain carries TRBV2 and TRBJ2-7; TRBD2 might be the D (5 bases). The length of the CDR3 is 13 residues. Germline V gene sequence: CDR1 SNHLY, CDR2 FYNNEI. The germline V and J ends were trimmed by 0 bases and 4 bases, with 7 bases remaining between them. CDR3 amino acids: CASSEAEGYEQYF. In nucleotides, the CDR3 is TGTGCCAGCAGTGAAGCAGAGGGTTACGAGCAGTACTTC.

The rearrangement joins TRBV3-1 (or the pseudogene TRBV3-2) to TRBJ2-7, with 7 bases matching TRBD2. This CDR3 spans 14 amino acids. The V segment lost 3 bases and the J segment 3 bases; nucleotides outside the gene matches: 5. Germline V gives CDR1 LGHDT, CDR2 YNNKEL (reference sequence). The CDR3 is CASSHERGLYEQYF. CDR3 coding DNA: TGTGCCAGCAGCCACGAGCGGGGCCTCTACGAGCAGTACTTC.

The J gene is TRBJ1-1, the V gene TRBV29-1; D is uncertain. Germline V gene data show CDR1 as SQVTM and CDR2 as ANQGSEA. The V and J ends lost 8 bases and 4 bases respectively, with 14 bases between them. The CDR3 consists of 12 residues. The CDR3 loop is CSTLWRGTEAFF. CDR3 DNA sequence: TGCAGCACGTTATGGCGGGGCACTGAAGCTTTCTTT.

This chain joins TRBV9 and TRBJ2-7; a possible D gene is TRBD1 (6 bases). Germline V gives CDR1 SGDLS, CDR2 YYNGEE. Trimming took 0 bases from V and 5 from J, leaving 15 bases between them. This CDR3 comprises 15 residues. CDR3 sequence reads: CASSVDHQGSHEQYF. In DNA, the CDR3 is TGTGCCAGCAGCGTAGATCACCAGGGGTCGCACGAGCAGTACTTC.

This clone was detected only once. The chain uses TRBV12-3 or TRBV12-4 and TRBJ1-6, with a tentative D call TRBD1 (6 bases). The CDR3 covers 12 residues. V was clipped by 5 bases and J by 13 bases, with 12 bases between them. The CDR3 nucleotides read TGTGCCAGCAGTCAGGGGTTGGGCCCCCTCCACTTT. Translation: CASSQGLGPLHF.

The rearrangement links TRBV4-3 to TRBJ1-5; 8 nucleotides match TRBD1. V gave up 3 bases and J gave up 6 bases; unmatched junction bases: 4. The CDR3 is made up of 14 amino acids. Germline CDR1 reads LGHNA; CDR2 reads YSLEER. As DNA, the CDR3 is TGCGCCAGCAGCCACGGACAGGGCAGTCAGCCCCAGCATTTT. Amino acid sequence: CASSHGQGSQPQHF.

The chain recombines TRBV19 with TRBJ2-1, with TRBD2 identical over 10 bases. The ends lost 5 bases at V and 6 bases at J; junction bases unmatched: 7. The germline V gene encodes CDR1 LNHDA and CDR2 SQIVND (reference sequence). This CDR3 has 15 residues. The CDR3 DNA follows: TGTGCCAGTAGTCGTCCTAGCGGGGGTGGCAATGAGCAGTTCTTC. This sequence encodes CASSRPSGGGNEQFF.

This clone occurred once. The chain uses TRBV7-6 and TRBJ1-1; D is ambiguous. This CDR3 has 16 residues. The germline CDR1 and CDR2 sequences are SGHVS and FNYEAQ. V was pared by 5 bases and J by 4 bases, with 20 bases between. The CDR3 DNA is TGTGCCAGCAGCCACGCGGGAGGCCGAGGTACCACTGAAGCTTTCTTT. This translates into CASSHAGGRGTTEAFF.

This clone was seen more than once but under ten times. The V gene is TRBV30, the J gene TRBJ1-6; possibly TRBD1 for D (6 bases). Germline values: CDR1 GTSNPN, CDR2 SVGIG (reference sequence). The CDR3 contains 14 residues. The ends were cut back, 2 bases at V and 8 bases at J, with 13 bases in the middle. The CDR3, as DNA: TGTGCCTGGAGTTCTACAGGGTCCGATTCACCCCTCCACTTT. Amino acid sequence: CAWSSTGSDSPLHF.